The entry below gives a single T cell receptor (beta chain) sequence along with its context. Its matching antigen is unknown. Germline V lookup: CDR1 SGHTA, CDR2 FQGNSA. Trimming pared 2 bases from V and 6 bases from J, leaving 17 bases between. The CDR3 covers 16 residues. This entry is derived from a study of T cell responses to AZD1222 COVID-19 vaccine. Whole-study findings and limits: The donor cohort was predominantly white British with a female majority, and clonal diversity may have been underestimated.

Clones were read by immunoSEQ multiplex PCR, and TCRdb kept only the in-frame ones, dropping some. Of 80,000 or so clones in the sample, approximately 90% were seen once. The V gene is TRBV7-2, the J gene TRBJ2-1; D possibly corresponds to TRBD2 (6 bases). The clonotype comes from an adult in good health. The input for sequencing was peripheral blood, taken on day 0 of AZD1222 vaccination. The CDR3: CASSLTGLSGGNEQFF. DNA of the CDR3: TGTGCCAGCAGCTTAACTGGTCTGTCCGGGGGCAATGAGCAGTTCTTC. Full variable domain (rest looked up from reference TRBV7-2 and TRBJ2-1): GAGVSQSPSNKVTEKGKDVELRCDPISGHTALYWYRQSLGQGLEFLIYFQGNSAPDKSGLPSDRFSAERTGGSVSTLTIQRTQQEDSAVYLCASSLTGLSGGNEQFFGPGTRLTVL.